Listed here are 30 T cell receptor beta chains from one sample, sequenced in a study of blood T cell repertoires in COVID-19. Some clones are missing from TCRdb's copy, which holds only in-frame ones; the method was immunoSEQ multiplex PCR. The table has around 230,000 clones, 80% to 90% seen once. The sequenced sample consisted of peripheral blood. These receptors came from a woman aged 45-65 years with acute or convalescent COVID-19.

This sequence joins TRBV7-9 and TRBJ2-7, with D tentatively TRBD2 (5 bases). Germline CDR1 and CDR2: SEHNR and FQNEAQ (reference sequence). The V gene lost 5 bases and the J gene lost 1 base, with 12 bases spanning the gap. This CDR3 has 14 amino acids. For the CDR3, the DNA is TGTGCCAGCAGCCTACCGACGGGGTCCTACGAGCAGTACTTC. This encodes CASSLPTGSYEQYF. Full variable domain (outside the CDR3, taken from reference TRBV7-9 and TRBJ2-7): DTGVSQNPRHKITKRGQNVTFRCDPISEHNRLYWYRQTLGQGPEFLTYFQNEAQLEKSRLLSDRFSAERPKGSFSTLEIQRTEQGDSAMYLCASSLPTGSYEQYFGPGTRLTVT.

The chain carries TRBV3-1 (or the pseudogene TRBV3-2) and TRBJ2-1, with D uncertain. The CDR3 is 11 residues long. CDR1 and CDR2 from the germline V gene are LGHDT and YNNKEL (reference sequence). V was clipped by 5 bases and J by 10 bases, with 9 bases between them. The chain's CDR3 is CASSFHREQFF. CDR3 nucleotide sequence: TGTGCCAGCAGCTTTCACAGAGAGCAGTTCTTC.

The genes are TRBV29-1 and TRBJ2-3; D might be TRBD2 (5 bases). The CDR3 runs to 17 residues. Germline V gives CDR1 SQVTM, CDR2 ANQGSEA. Trimming stripped 1 base from V and 2 bases from J, with 19 bases between. For the CDR3, the DNA is TGCAGCGTTGAAGCCGGGCCTAGCCCCCAACTCACAGATACGCAGTATTTT. Translation gives CSVEAGPSPQLTDTQYF.

This clone was seen only once. J is TRBJ1-1 and V is TRBV2; D gene unclear. V was clipped by 1 base and J by 1 base, with 7 bases between them. Germline V CDR1 and CDR2: SNHLY, FYNNEI. The CDR3 consists of 14 residues. CDR3 bases: TGTGCCAGCAGTGAAGGGCAGGCGAACACTGAAGCTTTCTTT. Protein sequence: CASSEGQANTEAFF.

The rearrangement links TRBV30 to TRBJ2-5; D might be TRBD2 (7 bases). Trimming took 0 bases from V and 3 from J, leaving 17 bases between them. The CDR3 is 16 amino acids. Germline CDR1 GTSNPN, CDR2 SVGIG (reference sequence). For the CDR3, the DNA is TGTGCCTGGAGTGTATCCCGAACGGGGGGCAAAGAGACCCAGTACTTC. Amino acid sequence: CAWSVSRTGGKETQYF.

This clone was detected only a few times. The rearrangement uses TRBV28 and TRBJ1-2; 8 bases map to TRBD1. The CDR3 is made up of 14 amino acids. Losses at the gene ends were 4 bases for V and 5 bases for J; bases not matched to a gene: 6. Germline V gives CDR1 MDHEN, CDR2 SYDVKM. CDR3 sequence: CASSSGDRTYGYTF. CDR3 coding DNA: TGTGCCAGCAGTTCGGGGGACAGGACATATGGCTACACCTTC.

The V and J genes are TRBV25-1 and TRBJ2-5; 8 positions agree with TRBD2. CDR3 length: 13 residues. V trimming: 4 bases; J trimming: 2 bases; junction bases outside the gene matches: 0. Germline V gives CDR1 MGHDK, CDR2 SYGVNS. CDR3 DNA sequence: TGTGCCAGCAGTGTAGCGGGACAAGAGACCCAGTACTTC. This translates into CASSVAGQETQYF.

The genes are TRBV11-2 and TRBJ2-3; 9 bases map to TRBD2. The trim removed 2 bases at V and 1 base at J, leaving 4 bases unmatched. There are 16 residues in the CDR3. Germline CDR1 is SGHAT and CDR2 is FQNNGV. The DNA for the CDR3 is TGTGCCAGCAGCTTACTATCTAGCGGGGGCACAGATACGCAGTATTTT. Protein: CASSLLSSGGTDTQYF.

The chain has TRBV9 and TRBJ2-7; 10 nucleotides agree with TRBD2. J was trimmed by 0 bases and V by 4 bases; bases with no gene match: 4. This CDR3 has 15 amino acids. Germline V lookup: CDR1 SGDLS, CDR2 YYNGEE. The CDR3 DNA follows: TGTGCCAGCAGCTTATCTAGCGGGAGCTCCTACGAGCAGTACTTC. Amino acid sequence: CASSLSSGSSYEQYF.

J is TRBJ2-1 and V is TRBV28, with TRBD1 as a possible D gene (6 bases). The germline CDR1 and CDR2 sequences are MDHEN and SYDVKM. Between the trimmed V and J ends, which lost 5 bases and 8 bases, there was a span of 19 bases. The CDR3 contains 15 residues. The CDR3 here is CASSRPRDKRDEQFF. In DNA, the CDR3 is TGTGCCAGCAGTCGTCCCCGGGACAAACGCGATGAGCAGTTCTTC.

The V call is TRBV19, the J call TRBJ2-7; perhaps TRBD2 as D (5 bases). The CDR3 sequence is 13 residues long. Trimming shortened V by 3 bases and J by 2 bases, and 8 bases separated the two germline ends. The V gene's germline CDR1 is LNHDA and CDR2 SQIVND (reference sequence). In nucleotides, the CDR3 is TGTGCCAGTAGTATCGACTACCCCTACGAGCAGTACTTC. It yields the protein CASSIDYPYEQYF.

CDR3 sequence (DNA): TGTGCCAGCAGGGGACTAGCGGGAGGATTATATGAGCAGTTCTTC. The encoded protein is CASRGLAGGLYEQFF. The chain couples TRBV11-2 to TRBJ2-1; 15 bases fit TRBD2. With V trimmed by 6 bases and J by 8 bases, 5 bases remained unmatched. The CDR3 extends over 15 amino acids. Germline V gives CDR1 SGHAT, CDR2 FQNNGV.

The V and J genes are TRBV5-1 and TRBJ1-3, with TRBD1 matching 7 bases. This CDR3 contains 15 residues. Per the germline V gene, CDR1 is SGHRS and CDR2 is YFSETQ. Losses at the gene ends were 4 bases for V and 2 bases for J; bases not matched to a gene: 6. The CDR3 region has the DNA TGCGCCAGCAGCCCTACCGGGACAGCTGGAAACACCATATATTTT. Residues: CASSPTGTAGNTIYF.

V and J are TRBV5-1 and TRBJ2-5; 10 bases fit TRBD1. The CDR3 is made up of 15 amino acids. Germline CDR1 and CDR2: SGHRS and YFSETQ. V shed 4 bases and J 5 bases; nucleotides not matched to a gene: 8. CDR3 region: CASSVSGTGEETQYF. Written as DNA, the CDR3 is TGCGCCAGCAGCGTTTCCGGGACAGGGGAGGAGACCCAGTACTTC.

The CDR3 coding sequence is TGCGCCAGCAGCCCCGGGGACAGGGGAAAGGAGACCCAGTACTTC. Translation gives CASSPGDRGKETQYF. V gene TRBV5-1 combines with J gene TRBJ2-5, with TRBD1 matching 10 bases. This CDR3 has 15 amino acids. CDR1 is SGHRS and CDR2 is YFSETQ in the germline V gene. The J segment lost 5 bases and the V segment lost 4 bases, leaving 8 bases of the junction unmatched.

The J gene is TRBJ1-4, the V gene TRBV5-6; D call uncertain. Trimming left V 4 bases short and J 7 bases short, with 20 bases between. The CDR3 consists of 16 residues. Germline CDR1 SGHDT, CDR2 YYEEEE. The CDR3 is CASSRRVNKSGEKLFF. DNA of the CDR3: TGTGCCAGCAGCCGGCGGGTGAACAAGAGTGGTGAAAAACTGTTTTTT.

This clone appeared once. The chain has TRBV3-1 (or the pseudogene TRBV3-2) and TRBJ1-2; D gene ambiguous. The CDR3 has 18 amino acids. Germline CDR1 reads LGHDT; CDR2 reads YNNKEL (reference sequence). V shed 4 bases and J shed 0 bases, with 21 bases lying between them. The CDR3 loop reads CASSPRRNPALANYGYTF. Here the CDR3 DNA reads TGTGCCAGCAGCCCAAGGCGAAACCCTGCCCTAGCTAACTATGGCTACACCTTC.

For this clone: A read error may produce the germline difference seen at one junction end. This chain joins TRBV9 and TRBJ2-1; 11 nucleotides align to TRBD2. CDR3 length equals 15 residues. Germline loops: CDR1 SGDLS, CDR2 YYNGEE. The CDR3 sequence: CASSVAGGWDNEQFF. The CDR3 coding sequence is TGTGCCAGCAGTGTAGCGGGAGGGTGGGACAATGAGCAGTTCTTC.

The genes are TRBV11-1 and TRBJ2-2; 7 positions match TRBD2. The CDR3 runs 15 residues. Germline values: CDR1 SGHAT, CDR2 FQDESV (reference sequence). V shed 5 bases, J shed 1 base, and the junction held 4 bases outside the gene matches. DNA of the CDR3: TGTGCCAGCAGCCCGCGGGGGTGGAACACCGGGGAGCTGTTTTTT. Its translation: CASSPRGWNTGELFF.

Here the CDR3 reads CASRWDRAAVETQYF. The CDR3 DNA reads as TGTGCCAGCAGGTGGGACAGGGCGGCAGTTGAGACCCAGTACTTC. The chain links TRBV2 to TRBJ2-5; TRBD1 matches 9 bases. The trim removed 6 bases at V and 5 bases at J, leaving 10 bases unmatched. The CDR3 spans 15 residues. CDR1 and CDR2 (germline): SNHLY, FYNNEI.

The rearrangement joins TRBV20-1 to TRBJ1-2; D not resolved. V was trimmed by 6 bases and J by 8 bases, leaving 13 bases between them. The CDR3 spans 11 residues. From germline, CDR1 is DFQATT and CDR2 SNEGSKA (reference sequence). Here the CDR3 reads CSAPDGEGYTF. The DNA of the CDR3 is TGCAGTGCCCCCGACGGGGAGGGCTACACCTTC.

This chain joins TRBV18 and TRBJ2-2, with 10 bases identical to TRBD2. V shed 1 base and J 5 bases; nucleotides not matched to a gene: 4. This CDR3 is 16 amino acids long. Germline CDR1 and CDR2: KGHSH and LQKENI. The CDR3 DNA reads as TGTGCCAGCTCACCACAGGCTAGCGGGGGAACCGGGGAGCTGTTTTTT. Translated: CASSPQASGGTGELFF.

This chain connects TRBV29-1 to TRBJ1-1, with 8 bases aligning to TRBD1. Germline V gene sequence: CDR1 SQVTM, CDR2 ANQGSEA. This CDR3 is 15 amino acids long. The V and J ends lost 6 bases and 3 bases, in that order; junction bases with no gene match: 12. The DNA of the CDR3 is TGCAGCGTGTCACCCTGGACAGGGTGGGACACTGAAGCTTTCTTT. Translated: CSVSPWTGWDTEAFF. The full variable domain, in which reference TRBV29-1 and TRBJ1-1 provide the parts outside the CDR3, is SAVISQKPSRDICQRGTSLTIQCQVDSQVTMMFWYRQQPGQSLTLIATANQGSEATYESGFVIDKFPISRPNLTFSTLTVSNMSPEDSSIYLCSVSPWTGWDTEAFFGQGTRLTVV.

The V gene is TRBV19, the J gene TRBJ2-3, with 9 nucleotides matching TRBD2. This CDR3 has 16 residues. Germline assignment: CDR1 LNHDA and CDR2 SQIVND (reference sequence). V was clipped by 2 bases and J by 4 bases; unmatched bases: 7. CDR3 in amino acids: CASSIRGGRASDTQYF. The CDR3, as DNA: TGTGCCAGTAGTATACGTGGCGGGAGGGCGTCAGATACGCAGTATTTT.

The chain's CDR3 is CATSPWGTSGNNEQFF. The CDR3 DNA reads as TGTGCCACCAGCCCCTGGGGGACTAGCGGGAACAATGAGCAGTTCTTC. The chain links TRBV15 to TRBJ2-1; TRBD2 agrees at 13 bases. This CDR3 contains 16 residues. After removal of 5 bases from V and 5 bases from J, the junction contained 6 bases not matched to a gene. Germline-derived CDR1 and CDR2 are LNHNV and YYDKDF (reference sequence).

This clone appeared once. J is TRBJ2-7 and V is TRBV11-2, with D perhaps matching TRBD2 (6 bases). Looked up from germline, CDR1 is SGHAT and CDR2 is FQNNGV. There are 17 residues in the CDR3. V was trimmed by 3 bases and J by 2 bases, leaving 20 bases between them. This chain's CDR3 is CASSFGGTSPFTYEQYF. DNA for the CDR3: TGTGCCAGCAGCTTCGGCGGTACTAGCCCTTTTACCTACGAGCAGTACTTC.

The V call is TRBV3-1 (or the pseudogene TRBV3-2), the J call TRBJ1-2; weak D call: TRBD1 (6 bases). V was pared by 4 bases and J by 6 bases, with 12 bases between. The germline V gene encodes CDR1 LGHDT and CDR2 YNNKEL (reference sequence). The CDR3 is 13 residues long. In nucleotides, the CDR3 is TGTGCCAGCAGCCCTCCAGGGGAAAATGGCTACACCTTC. This codes for CASSPPGENGYTF.

The J gene is TRBJ2-7, the V gene TRBV7-2; a possible D gene is TRBD2 (6 bases). This CDR3 spans 14 amino acids. V dropped 2 bases and J dropped 2 bases, with 10 bases sitting between them. The germline CDR1 and CDR2 sequences are SGHTA and FQGNSA. Written as DNA, the CDR3 is TGTGCCAGCAGCTTAAGGCGGGGTACCTACGAGCAGTACTTC. Protein product: CASSLRRGTYEQYF.

This chain joins TRBV5-1 and TRBJ2-7, with 12 bases aligning to TRBD1. Germline V gene sequence: CDR1 SGHRS, CDR2 YFSETQ. Trimming at V came to 1 base and at J to 3 bases, leaving 11 bases not matched to a gene. This CDR3 spans 18 amino acids. CDR3 DNA: TGCGCCAGCAGCTTGTGGCCGACCGGGACAGGGGGCAGCTACGAGCAGTACTTC. Translated: CASSLWPTGTGGSYEQYF.

This chain links TRBV3-1 (or the pseudogene TRBV3-2) with TRBJ2-2; TRBD2 aligns across 15 bases. V lost 3 bases, J lost 5 bases, and 4 bases stayed unmatched. CDR3 length: 17 amino acids. CDR1 is LGHDT and CDR2 is YNNKEL in the germline V gene (reference sequence). The CDR3 loop is CASSQGLAGGNTGELFF. CDR3 DNA sequence: TGTGCCAGCAGCCAGGGACTAGCGGGAGGAAATACCGGGGAGCTGTTTTTT.